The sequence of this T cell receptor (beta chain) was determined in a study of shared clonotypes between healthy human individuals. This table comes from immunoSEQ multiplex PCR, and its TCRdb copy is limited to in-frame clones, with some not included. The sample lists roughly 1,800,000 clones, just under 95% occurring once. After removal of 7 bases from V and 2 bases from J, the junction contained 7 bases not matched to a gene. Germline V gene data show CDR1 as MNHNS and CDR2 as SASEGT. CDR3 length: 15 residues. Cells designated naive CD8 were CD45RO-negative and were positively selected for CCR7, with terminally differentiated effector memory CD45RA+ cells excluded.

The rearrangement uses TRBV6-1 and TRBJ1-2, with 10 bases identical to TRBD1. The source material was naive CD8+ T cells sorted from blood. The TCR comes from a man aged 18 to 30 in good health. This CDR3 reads CASKSDRGNNYGYTF. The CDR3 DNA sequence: TGTGCCAGCAAGTCGGACAGGGGGAACAACTATGGCTACACCTTC.